This record covers a single T cell receptor (beta chain). This clonotype turned up a few times. Its antigen has not been determined. Per-base qualities were not stored, and no clone one base away is much larger. The sample belongs to a study of response to subunit inactivated influenza vaccine (dated by TCRdb to 2016 to 2019). Concerning the study at large: To follow how T cells responded to a trivalent subunit inactivated influenza vaccine, the researchers relied on deep quantitative profiling of the T cell receptor repertoire. Study-wide conclusions, independent of this receptor: It was suggested by the authors that each seasonal influenza vaccination may recruit only a limited number of new T cells.

Receptor amplification or capture employed RT-PCR. TCRdb names Illumina HiSeq 2500 as the instrument used. In TCRdb, the public reads were trimmed at Q25 with fastp and aligned with MiXCR, with productive beta chains retained. Here each entry gathers all rows of one CDR3 protein and keeps the most common genes and DNA. Here the sample has roughly 710,000 distinct CDR3 sequences; around 13% occur a single time. The biggest ten clones account for less than 8.5% of the sample. V and J lose 7 bases and 1 base, and a span of 13 bases separates them. From the germline V gene (reference sequence), CDR1 is SEHNR and CDR2 is FQNEAQ. The CDR3 spans 14 residues, from the cysteine through the phenylalanine. Of the read, only the CDR3 DNA is kept; its 42 bases are in frame from base 1.

This specimen was PBMCs from blood, taken 14 to 15 days before vaccination. The sequence is built from TRBV7-9 and TRBJ2-5; the D gene remains uncertain. The sequence came from a man over 45 who received an inactivated influenza vaccine. Donor details come from another sample of the same person, matched by shared clones. This receptor has the CDR3 CASNPHGAQETQYF. The sequenced DNA is TGTGCCAGCAACCCCCACGGCGCCCAAGAGACCCAGTACTTC.